A single sample gave rise to the 10 T cell receptor beta chains below, sequenced in a study of spatial heterogeneity in lung cancer. Time point in this sample: blood at routine non-recurrence follow-up after resection. In each case, whole RNA from tumor, nontumor lung or frozen PBMC was sequenced unsorted. One entry per CDR3 protein, called by TCRdb with MiXCR from the 5' RACE reads. The sample contains some 120,000 distinct CDR3 sequences, more than 10% of which appear only once. Sequences were derived from PBMCs, sampled at follow-up. The receptor set was obtained from a male donor with early-stage non-small cell lung cancer.

This clonotype was observed at least ten times. This chain uses TRBV29-1 with TRBJ2-7; TRBD2 matches 11 bases. This CDR3 has 13 residues. Germline V gene data show CDR1 as SQVTM and CDR2 as ANQGSEA. After removal of 6 bases from V and 6 bases from J, the junction contained 7 bases not matched to a gene. CDR3 sequence (DNA): TGCAGCGTGCCCGGGACTAGCGGCAGCGAGCAGTACTTC. Its translation is CSVPGTSGSEQYF.

This clonotype has a handful of counts. This chain connects TRBV4-1 to TRBJ1-5, with 7 bases lining up with TRBD1. With 4 bases clipped from V and 6 bases from J, the junction kept 6 bases outside the gene matches. This CDR3 comprises 14 residues. Germline CDR1 and CDR2: MGHRA and YSYEKL. CDR3 sequence: CASSPEQGTQPQHF. DNA of the CDR3: TGCGCCAGCAGCCCCGAACAGGGGACTCAGCCCCAGCATTTT.

The genes are TRBV5-4 and TRBJ2-6; D perhaps matches TRBD2 (6 bases). V lost 3 bases and J 3 bases, leaving 16 bases between the germline ends. The germline V gene encodes CDR1 SGHNT and CDR2 YYREEE (reference sequence). The CDR3 sequence is 17 residues long. The CDR3 DNA follows: TGTGCCAGCAGCTCTCAGGAGCGGGCAGTTGGGGCCAACGTCCTGACTTTC. This translates into CASSSQERAVGANVLTF.

This clonotype was picked up many times. The rearrangement links TRBV10-3 to TRBJ2-3, with 9 bases fitting TRBD2. J lost 5 bases, V lost 8 bases, and 11 bases had no gene match. Germline CDR1 is ENHRY and CDR2 is SYGVKD. The CDR3 is made up of 15 amino acids. The CDR3 is CAIAAMPSGVDTQYF. DNA for the CDR3: TGTGCCATCGCGGCTATGCCTAGCGGGGTAGATACGCAGTATTTT.

This clonotype came up a few times. The CDR3 loop is CSVPGQGAGEQYF. The CDR3 DNA follows: TGCAGCGTTCCAGGACAGGGGGCGGGGGAGCAGTACTTC. The chain joins TRBV29-1 to TRBJ2-7, with 11 bases that match TRBD1. The CDR3 totals 13 residues. CDR1 SQVTM and CDR2 ANQGSEA come from the germline V gene. V shed 5 bases, J shed 7 bases, and the junction held 7 bases outside the gene matches.

This chain links TRBV5-1 with TRBJ2-3, with 8 bases fitting TRBD2. The CDR3 sequence is 14 residues long. The J segment lost 5 bases and the V segment lost 2 bases, leaving 4 bases of the junction unmatched. Germline loops: CDR1 SGHRS, CDR2 YFSETQ. For the CDR3, the DNA is TGCGCCAGCAGCTTACGCGGGGGGTTAGATACGCAGTATTTT. Amino acids: CASSLRGGLDTQYF.

The table lists this clonotype with many counts. The chain links TRBV29-1 to TRBJ2-7; TRBD1 is a possible D gene (6 bases). This CDR3 is 12 amino acids long. The V end was cut by 8 bases, the J end by 2 bases, with 13 bases between. In germline, CDR1 is SQVTM, CDR2 ANQGSEA. DNA of the CDR3: TGCAGCTCCTCGACAGGACCCTACGAGCAGTACTTC. Encoded protein: CSSSTGPYEQYF.

This clonotype was observed at least ten times. This chain connects TRBV28 to TRBJ2-1; D possibly corresponds to TRBD2 (7 bases). V was cut by 6 bases and J by 10 bases, with 22 bases left in between. Germline CDR1 MDHEN, CDR2 SYDVKM. This CDR3 region has 15 residues. CDR3 DNA: TGTGCCAGCAGCCCCTCGAGGGGGGGGCGCGGGGAGCAGTTCTTC. It translates to CASSPSRGGRGEQFF.

This clonotype appeared many times. The J gene is TRBJ1-5, the V gene TRBV25-1; 7 nucleotides line up with TRBD1. This CDR3 has 13 amino acids. Germline CDR1 reads MGHDK; CDR2 reads SYGVNS. Trimming removed 4 bases from V and 6 bases from J; junction bases left unmatched: 3. CDR3 loop: CASSVAGGQPQHF. The CDR3 DNA reads TGTGCCAGCAGTGTGGCAGGGGGTCAGCCCCAGCATTTT.

V gene TRBV5-1 combines with J gene TRBJ2-6; D unresolved. Germline V gene lookup returns CDR1 SGHRS and CDR2 YFSETQ. This CDR3 region has 13 residues. Trimming took off 7 bases at V and 1 base at J, with 6 bases between the two ends. CDR3 amino acids: CASGLSGANVLTF. CDR3 DNA: TGCGCCAGCGGGTTGTCTGGGGCCAACGTCCTGACTTTC.